These 7 T cell receptor beta chains share one sample of origin, sequenced in a study of blood T cells in healthy people across ages. The use of a sample-barcoded 5' primer and a J-beta primer mix characterized a second PCR of roughly 7 to 11 cycles. TCRdb passed the 5' RACE reads through MiXCR, listing each CDR3 protein once. Of 1.8 million or so distinct CDR3 sequences in the sample, 35% to 50% were seen once. Sequenced: blood. The receptors stem from a human donor in good health.

This clonotype was seen a few times. The chain links TRBV12-3 or TRBV12-4 to TRBJ2-3; D gene ambiguous. The germline V and J ends were trimmed by 0 bases and 6 bases, with 16 bases remaining between them. The CDR3 has 16 residues. CDR3 nucleotide sequence: TGTGCCAGCAGTTTAGCTGAAAGCGACGTGCGGGATACGCAGTATTTT. This gives the protein CASSLAESDVRDTQYF.

The rearrangement uses TRBV29-1 and TRBJ1-2; possibly TRBD1 for D (6 bases). V was cut by 7 bases and J by 5 bases, with 23 bases left in between. The CDR3 spans 15 residues. Germline CDR1 and CDR2: SQVTM and ANQGSEA. In nucleotides, the CDR3 is TGCAGCGCCCCTCTTCCGGGGGGCGCAGTATATGGCTACACCTTC. It is translated as CSAPLPGGAVYGYTF.

The V call is TRBV20-1, the J call TRBJ1-5; possibly TRBD1 for D (6 bases). CDR1 DFQATT and CDR2 SNEGSKA come from the germline V gene (reference sequence). This CDR3 has 14 amino acids. The ends were cut back, 5 bases at V and 5 bases at J, with 16 bases in the middle. CDR3 residues: CSARPGQLDQPQHF. The CDR3 DNA reads as TGCAGTGCTCGACCCGGACAGTTAGATCAGCCCCAGCATTTT.

Only a few counts were recorded for this clonotype. The V call is TRBV6-2 or TRBV6-3, the J call TRBJ2-5, with D perhaps TRBD1 or TRBD2 (5 bases each). Trimming removed 4 bases from V and 5 bases from J, with 11 bases in between. The CDR3 has 13 residues. The germline gives CDR1 MNHEY, CDR2 SVGEGT. In DNA, the CDR3 is TGTGCCAGCAGTTCTACGGGGCCGGAGACCCAGTACTTC. It is translated as CASSSTGPETQYF.

This clonotype appeared many times. The chain recombines TRBV29-1 with TRBJ2-5; 8 nucleotides agree with TRBD1. Losses at the gene ends were 4 bases for V and 1 base for J; bases not matched to a gene: 2. CDR1 is SQVTM, CDR2 ANQGSEA, per germline. The CDR3 is made up of 13 amino acids. Here the CDR3 DNA reads TGCAGCGTTGGGACAGGGCCCCAAGAGACCCAGTACTTC. Amino acids: CSVGTGPQETQYF.

J is TRBJ2-5 and V is TRBV3-1; 10 bases are shared with TRBD2. From germline, CDR1 is LGHDT and CDR2 YNNKEL (reference sequence). Losses at the gene ends were 4 bases for V and 7 bases for J; bases not matched to a gene: 15. This CDR3 is 17 amino acids long. CDR3 nucleotide sequence: TGTGCCAGCAGCCCCTGGTGGAGCGGGGGGGCAGTTGGGACCCAGTACTTC. It encodes CASSPWWSGGAVGTQYF.

This chain uses TRBV7-2 with TRBJ1-5; TRBD1 is a possible D gene (6 bases). V was clipped by 6 bases and J by 7 bases, with 19 bases between them. The germline V gene encodes CDR1 SGHTA and CDR2 FQGNSA. This CDR3 contains 15 residues. For the CDR3, the DNA is TGTGCCAGCAGTCCACGGAGGGGGGGCATCCAGCCCCAGCATTTT. This codes for CASSPRRGGIQPQHF.